This TCR beta chain was recovered during a study of shared clonotypes between healthy human individuals. Study at large: A couple of women and a few men aged 18 to 49 made up the donors. A donor's plate count was three for CD4 naive and three for CD4 memory; CD8 naive had two and CD8 memory one.

The method was immunoSEQ multiplex PCR; TCRdb's version includes in-frame clones alone and lacks a portion of them. This sample yields approximately 2.5 million clones, of which over 85% are seen a single time; around 0.37% belongs to the top ten. This CDR3 comprises 15 residues. The germline V gene encodes CDR1 MNHEY and CDR2 SVGAGI. V was clipped by 7 bases and J by 2 bases; unmatched bases: 7. The sequence was obtained from a man aged 18 to 30 in good health. Some clones in this sample may be carry-over from other donors' samples. The genes are TRBV6-5 and TRBJ2-3; 9 bases agree with TRBD2. The sequencing sample was made of naive CD4+ T cells from PBMCs. As to subset: CD45RA+ positively selected. The CDR3 is CASKDAGGPTDTQYF. CDR3 DNA sequence: TGTGCCAGCAAAGATGCGGGAGGGCCCACAGATACGCAGTATTTT.